Included here is one T cell receptor beta chain sequence, with context. Its antigen is unknown. A far larger clone is just one base off, so this is likely a read error. The sample contains more than one DNA sequence encoding this CDR3. Germline CDR1 reads SGHVS; CDR2 reads FQNEAQ. The CDR3 contains 15 residues. Trimming cost V 5 bases and J 0 bases, with 11 bases left between them. Across several immunoSEQ plates, the genomic DNA of each subset was split evenly. The data were produced by immunoSEQ multiplex PCR, yet TCRdb's version contains in-frame clones alone and is incomplete. The table records tens of thousands of clones, about 61% of them present only once. This specimen comes from a study of shared clonotypes between healthy human individuals. Study results and limitations: The sharing of about 5% of naive CD4 clonotypes was seen across several donors.

The receptor was derived from a young man in good health. The chain carries TRBV7-8 and TRBJ2-1; no clear D gene. The source material was memory CD8+ T cells sorted from blood. Indicated subset: CD45RO+ cells pooled with CCR7-negative TemRA cells. The CDR3 nucleotides are TGTGCCAGCAGCCTAGGGCCGAGCTCCTACAATGAGCAGTTCTTC. The encoded protein is CASSLGPSSYNEQFF.